These 11 T cell receptor beta chains came from one sample sequenced in a study of blood T cell repertoires in COVID-19 (dated by TCRdb to the early 2020s). The method was the immunoSEQ multiplex PCR assay. TCRdb stores this immuneACCESS table with in-frame sequences only. Part of the clones is absent; in the studies checked, under half of the shortfall reflects unresolved V genes, and no reason is known for the rest. The sample contains approximately 210,000 clones, about 88% of them found a single time. The ten largest clones add up to about 5% of the sample. The specimen sequenced was peripheral blood. These receptor sequences come from a woman between 35 and 50 years old with acute or convalescent COVID-19.

V gene TRBV25-1 combines with J gene TRBJ1-2, with D perhaps TRBD1 (5 bases). This CDR3 contains 13 residues. V was trimmed by 6 bases and J by 7 bases, leaving 15 bases between them. CDR1 and CDR2 from the germline V gene are MGHDK and SYGVNS. In DNA form, the CDR3 reads TGTGCCAGCAGCCAAATGTCCCAGGGTGGCTACACCTTC. It specifies CASSQMSQGGYTF.

This clone was found a few times. This chain links TRBV5-6 with TRBJ2-3, with 7 nucleotides matching TRBD1. Losses at the gene ends were 2 bases for V and 5 bases for J; bases not matched to a gene: 8. The CDR3 runs 15 residues. Per germline, CDR1 SGHDT and CDR2 YYEEEE. CDR3 sequence: CASSLGTAGGDTQYF. As DNA, the CDR3 is TGTGCCAGCAGCTTAGGGACAGCTGGGGGAGATACGCAGTATTTT. Full variable domain (missing parts from reference TRBV5-6 and TRBJ2-3): DAGVTQSPTHLIKTRGQQVTLRCSPKSGHDTVSWYQQALGQGPQFIFQYYEEEERQRGNFPDRFSGHQFPNYSSELNVNALLLGDSALYLCASSLGTAGGDTQYFGPGTRLTVL.

This clone was seen a handful of times. The CDR3 here is CASSGGTAPTDTQYF. The CDR3 DNA sequence: TGTGCCAGCAGCGGCGGGACCGCCCCCACAGATACGCAGTATTTT. The chain uses TRBV5-4 and TRBJ2-3; tentatively, D is TRBD2 (6 bases). CDR1 is SGHNT and CDR2 is YYREEE in the germline V gene (reference sequence). Trimming took 4 bases from V and 2 from J, leaving 14 bases between them. The CDR3 runs 15 residues.

This clone was seen only a few times. V and J are TRBV6-5 and TRBJ1-2, with 7 nucleotides matching TRBD1. The ends lost 5 bases at V and 12 bases at J; junction bases unmatched: 18. The CDR3 is 15 amino acids. Germline V gene data show CDR1 as MNHEY and CDR2 as SVGAGI. The CDR3 here is CASSPQDRAVEIHTF. In nucleotides, the CDR3 is TGTGCCAGCAGTCCCCAAGACAGGGCGGTAGAAATCCACACCTTC.

This chain links TRBV6-2 or TRBV6-3 with TRBJ2-7; D is unresolved. This CDR3 has 12 residues. The V gene's germline CDR1 is MNHEY and CDR2 SVGEGT. Trimming took 4 bases from V and 3 from J, leaving 7 bases between them. CDR3: CASSSSFYEQYV. In nucleotides, the CDR3 is TGTGCCAGCAGTTCGAGTTTCTACGAGCAGTACGTC.

The chain couples TRBV6-5 to TRBJ1-4; 7 positions match TRBD1. The germline gives CDR1 MNHEY, CDR2 SVGAGI. V shed 6 bases and J 8 bases; nucleotides not matched to a gene: 6. The CDR3 has 13 residues. The DNA of the CDR3 is TGTGCCAGCAGAAGACAGGGAGGAGAAAAACTGTTTTTT. This encodes CASRRQGGEKLFF.

This chain uses TRBV3-1 (or the pseudogene TRBV3-2) with TRBJ1-2, with D possibly matching TRBD1 (6 bases). The CDR3 contains 16 residues. Looked up from germline, CDR1 is LGHDT and CDR2 is YNNKEL (reference sequence). Trimming left V 4 bases short and J 2 bases short, with 17 bases between. The CDR3 DNA sequence: TGTGCCAGCAGCCGCGAGGGGGGGACGATAAACTATGGCTACACCTTC. Amino acids: CASSREGGTINYGYTF.

The V call is TRBV19, the J call TRBJ1-2, with 9 bases matching TRBD1. Per the germline V gene, CDR1 is LNHDA and CDR2 is SQIVND (reference sequence). V was pared by 5 bases and J by 7 bases, with 14 bases of the junction left unmatched. This CDR3 has 16 amino acids. The CDR3 loop is CASSPDLRDRVRGYTF. DNA for the CDR3: TGTGCCAGTAGTCCCGATCTCCGGGACAGGGTTCGTGGCTACACCTTC.

This chain joins TRBV5-1 and TRBJ2-5, with unresolved D. The CDR3 extends over 13 amino acids. V dropped 2 bases and J dropped 1 base, with 6 bases sitting between them. Germline CDR1 and CDR2: SGHRS and YFSETQ. Written as DNA, the CDR3 is TGCGCCAGCAGCTTCCAGATCCAAGAGACCCAGTACTTC. Translating it yields CASSFQIQETQYF.

This clone showed up just once. The chain links TRBV29-1 to TRBJ1-1; D gene ambiguous. The CDR3 covers 13 residues. The ends were cut back, 7 bases at V and 5 bases at J, with 17 bases in the middle. Germline loops: CDR1 SQVTM, CDR2 ANQGSEA. The CDR3 reads CSGRRVRGTEAFF. The CDR3 DNA is TGCAGCGGACGACGGGTCCGTGGGACTGAAGCTTTCTTT.

V and J are TRBV27 and TRBJ1-4; D may be TRBD1 (5 bases). Looked up from germline, CDR1 is MNHEY and CDR2 is SMNVEV (reference sequence). Deletions cut 2 bases from V and 6 bases from J, with 13 bases between. The CDR3 loop spans 15 amino acids. This CDR3 reads CASSLGAGRHEKLFF. The DNA of the CDR3 is TGTGCCAGCAGTTTAGGGGCAGGGAGGCATGAAAAACTGTTTTTT.